The rows below give T cell receptor beta chains drawn from one sample of a study of stem cell transplantation in POMP-related autoinflammatory disease. Method: immunoSEQ multiplex PCR; TCRdb's copy keeps in-frame clones and lacks some. Among roughly 70,000 clones listed, just over 90% were seen once. The starting material was CD4+ T cells from PBMCs, obtained after stem cell transplantation. Every receptor here comes from a human patient with POMP-related autoinflammation and immune dysregulation (PRAID). The T cells may partly be graft donor cells. Each CDR3 is given without its conserved first and last residue. The D gene is left open where the match is weak. Clone size is not always given. Where it is, it says once, few, many or a class for expanded clones.

d_call: TRBD2; v_call: TRBV6-1; j_call: TRBJ2-5; cdr3_length: 14; clone_size: NA; cdr3_aa: ASGGLAGGYQETQY
d_call: NA; v_call: TRBV7-9; j_call: TRBJ2-1; cdr3_length: 13; clone_size: NA; cdr3_aa: ASSLERDFYNEQF
d_call: TRBD1; v_call: TRBV10-3; j_call: TRBJ2-3; cdr3_length: 11; clone_size: NA; cdr3_aa: AIRLGGSDTQY
d_call: NA; v_call: TRBV6-2/TRBV6-3; j_call: TRBJ1-1; cdr3_length: 10; clone_size: NA; cdr3_aa: ASSKEGLTAF
d_call: NA; v_call: TRBV4-2; j_call: TRBJ2-5; cdr3_length: 12; clone_size: NA; cdr3_aa: ASSQESGQETQY
d_call: NA; v_call: TRBV7-9; j_call: TRBJ2-3; cdr3_length: 13; clone_size: NA; cdr3_aa: ASGPGRSSTDTQY
d_call: TRBD1; v_call: TRBV6-5; j_call: TRBJ2-7; cdr3_length: 10; clone_size: NA; cdr3_aa: AGGQEPYEQY
d_call: NA; v_call: TRBV6-5; j_call: TRBJ1-6; cdr3_length: 11; clone_size: NA; cdr3_aa: ASKVGVTSPLH
d_call: NA; v_call: TRBV4-2; j_call: TRBJ1-4; cdr3_length: 15; clone_size: NA; cdr3_aa: ASSPGTDSVTNEKLF
d_call: NA; v_call: TRBV28; j_call: TRBJ1-5; cdr3_length: 12; clone_size: NA; cdr3_aa: ASSRGVGNQPQH
d_call: NA; v_call: TRBV28; j_call: TRBJ2-5; cdr3_length: 12; clone_size: NA; cdr3_aa: ASSLPGVGETQY
d_call: NA; v_call: TRBV6-1; j_call: TRBJ1-1; cdr3_length: 15; clone_size: NA; cdr3_aa: ASSEDITGLTNTEAF
d_call: NA; v_call: TRBV30; j_call: TRBJ2-5; cdr3_length: 13; clone_size: once; cdr3_aa: AWSVRQGPGETQY
d_call: NA; v_call: TRBV19; j_call: TRBJ1-2; cdr3_length: 13; clone_size: NA; cdr3_aa: ASSMPREGGYGYT
d_call: NA; v_call: TRBV29-1; j_call: TRBJ2-1; cdr3_length: 13; clone_size: NA; cdr3_aa: SVEPGGLAYNEQF
d_call: NA; v_call: TRBV6-1; j_call: TRBJ2-7; cdr3_length: 13; clone_size: NA; cdr3_aa: ASSENTPGDNEQY
d_call: NA; v_call: TRBV28; j_call: TRBJ1-6; cdr3_length: 12; clone_size: NA; cdr3_aa: ASTPRGSARALH
d_call: NA; v_call: TRBV29-1; j_call: TRBJ2-5; cdr3_length: 10; clone_size: NA; cdr3_aa: SVLGQLETQY
d_call: NA; v_call: TRBV20-1; j_call: TRBJ2-4; cdr3_length: 9; clone_size: NA; cdr3_aa: SASLPNIQY
d_call: TRBD1; v_call: TRBV13; j_call: TRBJ1-5; cdr3_length: 13; clone_size: NA; cdr3_aa: ASSWDRTSNQPQH
d_call: NA; v_call: TRBV6-1; j_call: TRBJ1-1; cdr3_length: 12; clone_size: NA; cdr3_aa: ASSEAGPQAEAF
d_call: NA; v_call: TRBV7-3; j_call: TRBJ2-7; cdr3_length: 11; clone_size: few; cdr3_aa: ASSFRVNYEQY
d_call: NA; v_call: TRBV24-1; j_call: TRBJ1-5; cdr3_length: 11; clone_size: NA; cdr3_aa: ATSAVSPGPQH
d_call: NA; v_call: TRBV10-3; j_call: TRBJ2-3; cdr3_length: 13; clone_size: NA; cdr3_aa: AISPDAQGPDTQY
d_call: NA; v_call: TRBV3-1/TRBV3-2; j_call: TRBJ1-2; cdr3_length: 12; clone_size: NA; cdr3_aa: ASSQGGGGYGYT
d_call: NA; v_call: TRBV19; j_call: TRBJ2-2; cdr3_length: 13; clone_size: once; cdr3_aa: ASSLRRESGGELF
d_call: NA; v_call: TRBV19; j_call: TRBJ1-6; cdr3_length: 12; clone_size: NA; cdr3_aa: ASSLESYNSPLH
d_call: NA; v_call: TRBV29-1; j_call: TRBJ2-2; cdr3_length: 11; clone_size: NA; cdr3_aa: SVNRPNTGELF
d_call: NA; v_call: TRBV11-3; j_call: TRBJ2-2; cdr3_length: 12; clone_size: NA; cdr3_aa: ASSLDLYTGELF
d_call: NA; v_call: TRBV7-8; j_call: TRBJ1-2; cdr3_length: 11; clone_size: NA; cdr3_aa: ASSPGSNYGYT
d_call: TRBD2; v_call: TRBV7-9; j_call: TRBJ2-5; cdr3_length: 12; clone_size: NA; cdr3_aa: ASSRVAGEETQY
d_call: NA; v_call: TRBV6-5; j_call: TRBJ1-4; cdr3_length: 13; clone_size: NA; cdr3_aa: ASSRRDPRNEKLF
d_call: TRBD1; v_call: TRBV18; j_call: TRBJ1-2; cdr3_length: 13; clone_size: NA; cdr3_aa: ASSLGQGAVYGYT
d_call: NA; v_call: TRBV5-4; j_call: TRBJ2-1; cdr3_length: 13; clone_size: NA; cdr3_aa: ASSLGAGFSNEQF
d_call: TRBD1; v_call: TRBV6-5; j_call: TRBJ1-6; cdr3_length: 13; clone_size: once; cdr3_aa: ASGDRGLYNSPLH
d_call: TRBD1; v_call: TRBV2; j_call: TRBJ1-4; cdr3_length: 13; clone_size: NA; cdr3_aa: ASNFAGTDNEKLF
d_call: NA; v_call: TRBV11-2; j_call: TRBJ2-1; cdr3_length: 11; clone_size: NA; cdr3_aa: ASSFVGYNEQF
d_call: NA; v_call: TRBV9; j_call: TRBJ2-2; cdr3_length: 11; clone_size: NA; cdr3_aa: ASSVVSTGELF
d_call: NA; v_call: TRBV10-3; j_call: TRBJ2-1; cdr3_length: 13; clone_size: NA; cdr3_aa: AIKPQGTTHNEQF
d_call: TRBD1; v_call: TRBV12-3/TRBV12-4; j_call: TRBJ1-5; cdr3_length: 11; clone_size: NA; cdr3_aa: ASTDRAGQPQH
d_call: TRBD2; v_call: TRBV5-1; j_call: TRBJ2-5; cdr3_length: 13; clone_size: NA; cdr3_aa: ASSPGTSGGETQY
d_call: NA; v_call: TRBV3-1/TRBV3-2; j_call: TRBJ2-5; cdr3_length: 10; clone_size: NA; cdr3_aa: ASSQDWETQY
d_call: NA; v_call: TRBV5-4; j_call: TRBJ2-2; cdr3_length: 14; clone_size: NA; cdr3_aa: ASSPPPGVNTGELF
d_call: NA; v_call: TRBV5-1; j_call: TRBJ2-2; cdr3_length: 14; clone_size: NA; cdr3_aa: ASSLEVLPNTGELF
d_call: TRBD2; v_call: TRBV5-5; j_call: TRBJ2-7; cdr3_length: 14; clone_size: once; cdr3_aa: ASSTGTSGRWYEQY
d_call: NA; v_call: TRBV5-1; j_call: TRBJ2-7; cdr3_length: 13; clone_size: NA; cdr3_aa: ASSLAIDRFYEQY
d_call: NA; v_call: TRBV28; j_call: TRBJ1-1; cdr3_length: 11; clone_size: NA; cdr3_aa: ASSFPGTTEAF
d_call: NA; v_call: TRBV5-1; j_call: TRBJ2-1; cdr3_length: 12; clone_size: NA; cdr3_aa: ASSLAYPGNEQF
d_call: NA; v_call: TRBV13; j_call: TRBJ2-7; cdr3_length: 10; clone_size: NA; cdr3_aa: ASSVSFGEQY
d_call: NA; v_call: TRBV12-3/TRBV12-4; j_call: TRBJ1-1; cdr3_length: 11; clone_size: few; cdr3_aa: ASTFDLNTEAF
d_call: NA; v_call: TRBV6-2/TRBV6-3; j_call: TRBJ2-2; cdr3_length: 13; clone_size: NA; cdr3_aa: ASSYPSTNTGELF
d_call: TRBD1; v_call: TRBV3-1/TRBV3-2; j_call: TRBJ1-1; cdr3_length: 16; clone_size: once; cdr3_aa: ASSQDTGGFPQNTEAF
d_call: NA; v_call: TRBV12-3/TRBV12-4; j_call: TRBJ2-1; cdr3_length: 11; clone_size: NA; cdr3_aa: ASRDTIYNEQF
d_call: NA; v_call: TRBV18; j_call: TRBJ2-5; cdr3_length: 12; clone_size: NA; cdr3_aa: ASSLRGVEETQY